This T cell receptor beta chain was recovered during a study of T cells in Graves' hyperthyroidism and ophthalmopathy (dated by TCRdb to about 2019). Background on the whole study: Peripheral blood samples were taken at the time of initial diagnosis, prior to any treatment. TCR V-J signatures able to tell the groups apart were searched for in a discovery cohort of 90 to 100 patients, of whom more than 40 had Graves' ophthalmopathy and roughly 59 had stable Graves' hyperthyroidism. Prospective prediction of ophthalmopathy was tested in an independent validation cohort consisting of about 19 hyperthyroidism patients and around 17 patients who later progressed to ophthalmopathy. For training and testing, the approximately 92 patients in the discovery cohort were randomly divided in a 7:3 ratio. Thyroid tissue and blood T-cell repertoires from about six Graves' hyperthyroidism patients were also compared in the study. After sampling, hyperthyroidism patients received methimazole starting at 30 mg daily, and ophthalmopathy patients received high-dose intravenous methylprednisolone. The paper reports TCR Vbeta CDR3 sequencing of roughly 140 peripheral blood samples: 40 or so ophthalmopathy, about 75 hyperthyroidism and approximately 17 progressor patients. Study-level results and caveats: In validation, the model predicted progression to ophthalmopathy with 55% to 71% sensitivity and around 72% specificity, a median of about six months before onset. No statistical method was used to set the sample size in advance, and investigators knew the group allocation. Most expanded thyroid clonotypes (frequency above 0.001) were also detected in blood, suggesting blood repertoires may reflect thyroid immune responses. A 13 V-J signature model separated ophthalmopathy from stable hyperthyroidism, with nearly 90% sensitivity and 81.08% specificity in cross-validation and 80%/75% in testing.

Amplification of TCR beta CDR3 regions was carried out from RNA transcripts. The first round of RT-PCR for the TCR CDR3 was performed with the HTBI primer set and the Qiagen OneStep RT-PCR kit. A second multiplex PCR round built the libraries, followed by size selection and purification. Libraries were sequenced paired-end with 100 bp reads on an Illumina HiSeq2000. In the original analysis: Raw data were processed with SOAPnuke, discarding reads with adapters, uncalled bases, mean Phred below 15, or no exact constant-primer or identifier match. COPE v1.2.5 was used to merge high-quality paired reads, and clonotypes were defined as unique nucleotide sequences. Clonotypes were aligned to IMGT TRBV, TRBD and TRBJ reference segments using MiTCR v1.1. The analysis was restricted to V-J combinations with a frequency above 0.0001, which together covered around 99% of the repertoires. The TCS score was defined as F50 (clonal expansion) divided by E x V (chaos), with BLOSUM62-based TCRdist calculated between CDR3 peptides within each V-J. Welch's t-statistics and random forest reduced roughly 540 V-J features to 10 to 15, which were used in a naive Bayes classifier (R e1071). The raw public reads went through TCRdb reprocessing: fastp at Q25, MiXCR clone calling, in-frame beta chains kept. Rows are unified per CDR3 protein, each entry keeping the most common DNA and genes. The V and J calls come from TCRdb's annotation, not from the publication. Here the sample has about 350,000 distinct CDR3 sequences; approximately 15% occur a single time. The top ten clonotypes cover just under 25% of the sample.

A patient counted as having stable Graves' hyperthyroidism if no progression to ophthalmopathy occurred over 18 months of follow-up. Hyperthyroidism patients were newly diagnosed, with disease duration under 2 months, and aged 18 to 65 years. Exclusion was applied to patients with uncontrolled infections, other autoimmune diseases, pregnancy or lactation. Diagnoses relied on clinical symptoms, serum thyroxine and TRAb, thyroid ultrasound and orbital computed tomography. PBMCs were separated from roughly 10 ml of fresh peripheral blood using Ficoll-Paque density gradient centrifugation. Trizol reagent was used to extract total RNA, and RNA quality was then checked on an Agilent 2100 Bioanalyzer. Many counts were recorded for this clonotype. It has no known antigen specificity. Base quality data are lacking; no much larger clone is found one base away. At the junction V is shortened by 3 bases and J by 2 bases; bases outside the gene matches: 10. The germline V gene (reference sequence) specifies DFQATT as CDR1 and SNEGSKA as CDR2. The CDR3 measures 16 amino acids from cysteine to phenylalanine. Of the read, only the CDR3 DNA is kept; its 48 bases are in frame from base 1.

The specimen sequenced was blood. The sequence links TRBV20-1 to TRBJ2-3; TRBD2 fits 8 bases in the junction. This clonotype originated in a woman in her twenties or thirties with Graves' hyperthyroidism. The nucleotide sequence is TGCAGTGCTAGTTCCCTAACTAGCGGATACACAGATACGCAGTATTTT. This yields the protein CSASSLTSGYTDTQYF.